Sequencing of this TCR beta chain was carried out in a study of shared clonotypes between healthy human individuals. This CDR3 has 15 amino acids. Unmatched junction bases numbered 3, after V lost 6 bases and J lost 0 bases. Germline CDR1 and CDR2: SNHLY and FYNNEI. Sequencing was performed with immunoSEQ multiplex PCR; in TCRdb, only in-frame clones are kept and a portion is missing. The sample carries about 1.1 million clones, about 80% recorded once. The chain employs TRBV2 and TRBJ2-1; 9 positions match TRBD1. This TCR was recovered from a man aged 18 to 29 in good health. Some clones in this sample may be carry-over from other donors' samples. The sequenced sample consisted of memory CD4+ T cells from PBMCs. Subset described: CD45RA-negative fraction. CDR3 sequence reads: CASRYRGLSYNEQFF. CDR3 coding DNA: TGTGCCAGCAGATACAGGGGGCTCTCCTACAATGAGCAGTTCTTC.